These 15 T cell receptor beta chains share one sample of origin, sequenced in a study of T cells in Graves' hyperthyroidism and ophthalmopathy. Amplification targeted TCR beta CDR3 regions from RNA transcripts. Researchers ran a first-round RT-PCR on the TCR CDR3 using the HTBI primer set. TCRdb recomputed calls from the multiplex PCR reads with MiXCR, one row per CDR3 protein. The data contain about 770,000 distinct CDR3 sequences, roughly a sixth of them seen just once; the ten biggest clones take up roughly a sixth. The sequencing input was blood. The source of these receptors is a woman in her fifties or sixties with Graves' hyperthyroidism that later progressed to Graves' ophthalmopathy.

The V and J genes are TRBV29-1 and TRBJ2-5; D is possibly TRBD2 (5 bases). The CDR3 has 13 amino acids. The ends were cut back, 6 bases at V and 5 bases at J, with 16 bases in the middle. The germline CDR1 and CDR2 sequences are SQVTM and ANQGSEA. The CDR3 coding sequence is TGCAGCGTGAGGGCCCCAGGTTGGGAGACCCAGTACTTC. This encodes CSVRAPGWETQYF.

In its sample, this clonotype was seen a few times. The J gene is TRBJ2-3, the V gene TRBV29-1; D is ambiguous. Germline-derived CDR1 and CDR2 are SQVTM and ANQGSEA. V was shortened by 7 bases and J by 6 bases, with 20 bases between the two germline ends. The CDR3 extends over 14 amino acids. The CDR3 bases are TGCAGCGGGGATAGATACCCAGGATATGATACGCAGTATTTT. This gives the protein CSGDRYPGYDTQYF.

In this sample, this clonotype turned up many times. The V gene is TRBV5-1, the J gene TRBJ2-1; TRBD2 aligns across 9 bases. V lost 6 bases to trimming and J lost 1 base; unmatched junction nucleotides: 11. The CDR3 runs 17 residues. The germline CDR1 and CDR2 sequences are SGHRS and YFSETQ. For the CDR3, the DNA is TGCGCCAGCAAGCTTGGTACTAGCGGGCGATCCTACAATGAGCAGTTCTTC. It codes for CASKLGTSGRSYNEQFF. The whole variable domain, remainder taken from reference TRBV5-1 and TRBJ2-1, is KAGVTQTPRYLIKTRGQQVTLSCSPISGHRSVSWYQQTPGQGLQFLFEYFSETQRNKGNFPGRFSGRQFSNSRSEMNVSTLELGDSALYLCASKLGTSGRSYNEQFFGPGTRLTVL.

The CDR3 DNA follows: TGCGCCAGCAGCATGGGGACAACTCAAGAGACCCAGTACTTC. Translated: CASSMGTTQETQYF. The chain combines TRBV5-1 with TRBJ2-5, with a weak D call TRBD1 (6 bases). Trimming took off 4 bases at V and 2 bases at J, with 12 bases between the two ends. The germline V gene has CDR1 SGHRS and CDR2 YFSETQ. This CDR3 region has 14 residues.

The chain has TRBV29-1 and TRBJ2-5, with 7 nucleotides matching TRBD1. After removal of 3 bases from V and 4 bases from J, the junction contained 11 bases not matched to a gene. CDR1 is SQVTM and CDR2 is ANQGSEA in the germline V gene. This CDR3 contains 15 residues. The CDR3 DNA follows: TGCAGCGTTGACCTGCAGGGGGTCGGTCGAGAGACCCAGTACTTC. It translates to CSVDLQGVGRETQYF.

This clonotype was recorded many times. This sequence joins TRBV2 and TRBJ2-5, with D perhaps matching TRBD1 (6 bases). V was clipped by 8 bases and J by 4 bases, with 14 bases between them. The CDR3 runs to 13 residues. CDR1 is SNHLY, CDR2 FYNNEI, per germline. The CDR3 bases are TGTGCCAGCGTGAGTACAGGGCGAGAGACCCAGTACTTC. Protein product: CASVSTGRETQYF.

The chain recombines TRBV5-1 with TRBJ1-2; the D is unclear. The length of the CDR3 is 15 residues. The V and J ends lost 0 bases and 4 bases respectively, with 13 bases between them. Germline V gene sequence: CDR1 SGHRS, CDR2 YFSETQ. This CDR3 reads CASSLEPRAVYGYTF. The CDR3 DNA is TGCGCCAGCAGCTTGGAGCCCCGAGCGGTCTATGGCTACACCTTC.

In this sample, this clonotype turned up many times. The rearrangement uses TRBV20-1 and TRBJ2-1; 7 bases fit TRBD2. Germline V lookup: CDR1 DFQATT, CDR2 SNEGSKA (reference sequence). V lost 0 bases and J lost 2; bases outside the gene matches: 7. The CDR3 loop spans 16 amino acids. As DNA, the CDR3 is TGCAGTGCTAGAGAACGAATGGGACTACCCTACAATGAGCAGTTCTTC. It codes for CSARERMGLPYNEQFF.

Ten or more counts support this clonotype. This chain connects TRBV3-1 to TRBJ1-2; possible D gene TRBD1, 5 bases. CDR3 length: 16 residues. CDR1 LGHDT and CDR2 YNNKEL come from the germline V gene (reference sequence). V lost 0 bases to trimming and J lost 0 bases, with 11 bases between them. The DNA of the CDR3 is TGTGCCAGCAGCCAAGATATGAGGGGTTCTAACTATGGCTACACCTTC. This encodes CASSQDMRGSNYGYTF.

This clonotype was picked up many times. This chain joins TRBV27 and TRBJ1-1, with TRBD1 as a possible D gene (5 bases). Germline V gives CDR1 MNHEY, CDR2 SMNVEV (reference sequence). V lost 1 base, J lost 4 bases, and 22 bases lay in between. This CDR3 is built from 18 residues. The CDR3 reads CASSLLLPGRDAGTEAFF. In nucleotides, the CDR3 is TGTGCCAGCAGTTTATTACTTCCGGGACGAGACGCGGGCACTGAAGCTTTCTTT.

This clonotype was counted ten times or more. J is TRBJ1-1 and V is TRBV12-3 or TRBV12-4; maybe TRBD1 (5 bases). Between the trimmed V and J ends, which lost 2 bases and 4 bases, there was a span of 8 bases. This CDR3 contains 13 residues. CDR3 sequence (DNA): TGTGCCAGCAGTTTAACGACAGTCACTGAAGCTTTCTTT. This encodes CASSLTTVTEAFF.

Only a few counts were recorded for this clonotype. The chain carries TRBV15 and TRBJ2-4; TRBD1 agrees at 7 bases. This CDR3 has 16 amino acids. Looked up from germline, CDR1 is LNHNV and CDR2 is YYDKDF (reference sequence). V trimming: 5 bases; J trimming: 2 bases; junction bases outside the gene matches: 9. CDR3 nucleotide sequence: TGTGCCACCAGCGCCCGACAGGGAGTATCCAAAAACATTCAGTACTTC. This encodes CATSARQGVSKNIQYF. Combining the CDR3 with reference TRBV15 and TRBJ2-4 gives the whole variable domain DAMVIQNPRYQVTQFGKPVTLSCSQTLNHNVMYWYQQKSSQAPKLLFHYYDKDFNNEADTPDNFQSRRPNTSFCFLDIRSPGLGDTAMYLCATSARQGVSKNIQYFGAGTRLSVL.

This clonotype appeared a few times. V usage is TRBV3-1 and J usage is TRBJ1-1, with TRBD1 as a possible D gene (6 bases). V lost 2 bases to trimming and J lost 7 bases, with 11 bases between them. Germline V lookup: CDR1 LGHDT, CDR2 YNNKEL (reference sequence). The CDR3 has 13 residues. CDR3 residues: CASSQSGAYEAFF. CDR3 in DNA: TGTGCCAGCAGCCAATCGGGGGCCTATGAAGCTTTCTTT.

V is TRBV5-1 and J is TRBJ2-3; D is unclear. V was clipped by 4 bases and J by 0 bases, with 9 bases between them. In germline, CDR1 is SGHRS, CDR2 YFSETQ. The CDR3 contains 14 residues. CDR3 sequence (DNA): TGCGCCAGCAGCCAAGAGTTTAGCACAGATACGCAGTATTTT. Translating gives CASSQEFSTDTQYF.

This sequence joins TRBV7-8 and TRBJ1-1; D is ambiguous. The V end lost 0 bases, the J end lost 1 base, and 6 bases lay between the germline ends. Germline loops: CDR1 SGHVS, CDR2 FQNEAQ. The CDR3 runs 14 residues. The CDR3 loop reads CASSLAAKNTEAFF. As DNA, the CDR3 is TGTGCCAGCAGCTTAGCGGCGAAGAACACTGAAGCTTTCTTT. The complete variable domain, with remaining parts taken from reference TRBV7-8 and TRBJ1-1, reads GAGVSQSPRYKVAKRGQDVALRCDPISGHVSLFWYQQALGQGPEFLTYFQNEAQLDKSGLPSDRFFAERPEGSVSTLKIQRTQQEDSAVYLCASSLAAKNTEAFFGQGTRLTVV.